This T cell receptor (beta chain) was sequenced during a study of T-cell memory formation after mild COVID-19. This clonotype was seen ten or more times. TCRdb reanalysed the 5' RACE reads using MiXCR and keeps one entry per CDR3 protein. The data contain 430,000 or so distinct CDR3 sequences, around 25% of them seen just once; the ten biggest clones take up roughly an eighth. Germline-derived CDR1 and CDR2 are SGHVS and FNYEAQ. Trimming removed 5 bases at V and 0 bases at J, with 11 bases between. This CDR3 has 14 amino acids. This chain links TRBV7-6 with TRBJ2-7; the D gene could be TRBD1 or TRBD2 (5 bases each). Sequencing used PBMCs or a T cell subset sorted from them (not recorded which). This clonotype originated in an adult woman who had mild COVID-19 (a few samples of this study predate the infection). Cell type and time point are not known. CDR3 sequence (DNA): TGTGCCAGCAGCCCCCGAGGGGACTCCTACGAGCAGTACTTC. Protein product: CASSPRGDSYEQYF.